Listed below are T cell receptor beta chains from one sample, sequenced in a study of cytomegalovirus exposure and HLA in healthy donors. Profiled with immunoSEQ multiplex PCR; TCRdb holds only in-frame clones, not every one. The sample has about 170,000 clones; around 78% are singletons. Sequencing was carried out using PBMCs. These TCRs come from a woman in her thirties in good health and CMV-seropositive. Both conserved end residues are part of each CDR3. The D gene is left open where the match is weak. Clone size appears in some rows only: once, few, many, or a class for an expanded clone.

J: TRBJ2-7; size: NA; V: TRBV5-4; D: TRBD2; DNA: TGTGCCAGCAGCGGAAGCGGGAGGGCCTGGAACGAGCAGTACTTC; CDR3: CASSGSGRAWNEQYF
J: TRBJ2-6; size: NA; V: TRBV4-3; D: NA; DNA: TGCGCCAGCAGCCAAGTTTTAGACACCGGGGCCAACGTCCTGACTTTC; CDR3: CASSQVLDTGANVLTF
J: TRBJ1-1; size: NA; V: TRBV30; D: NA; DNA: TGTGCCTGGAGTGTTCGGCCGCGGGATGAAGCTTTCTTT; CDR3: CAWSVRPRDEAFF
J: TRBJ2-7; size: NA; V: TRBV7-9; D: TRBD1; DNA: TGTGCCAGCAGCTTAGCGATCGGACAGGGGAGCCACGAGCAGTACTTC; CDR3: CASSLAIGQGSHEQYF
J: TRBJ1-1; size: few; V: TRBV11-2; D: TRBD1; DNA: TGTGCCAGCAGCCTGGGACAGGGCGAAAAAACTTTCTTT; CDR3: CASSLGQGEKTFF
J: TRBJ2-6; size: NA; V: TRBV7-2; D: TRBD2; DNA: TGTGCCAGCAGCTTTGCGGGAGCTGGGGCCAACGTCCTGACTTTC; CDR3: CASSFAGAGANVLTF
J: TRBJ1-1; size: NA; V: TRBV5-1; D: NA; DNA: TGCGCCAGCAGCTTCGAACCCCAGGCCATGAACACTGAAGCTTTCTTT; CDR3: CASSFEPQAMNTEAFF
J: TRBJ1-3; size: NA; V: TRBV7-8; D: TRBD1; DNA: TGTGCCAGCAGCTTAAGGGGGCGACCTGGAAACACCATATATTTT; CDR3: CASSLRGRPGNTIYF
J: TRBJ1-1; size: NA; V: TRBV29-1; D: NA; DNA: TGCAGCGTTGGAGGTCGGGGGATCACTGAAGCTTTCTTT; CDR3: CSVGGRGITEAFF
J: TRBJ1-5; size: NA; V: TRBV19; D: NA; DNA: TGTGCCAGTAATTTTGGACCGAGCAGGGTCAATCAGCCCCAGCATTTT; CDR3: CASNFGPSRVNQPQHF
J: TRBJ2-3; size: once; V: TRBV29-1; D: TRBD1; DNA: TGCAGCGTTGATTTTGGGCAGGGGGCAGGAGATACGCAGTATTTT; CDR3: CSVDFGQGAGDTQYF
J: TRBJ1-1; size: NA; V: TRBV27; D: NA; DNA: TGTGCCAGCAGGTATAGACCCAGAGACATGAACACTGAAGCTTTCTTT; CDR3: CASRYRPRDMNTEAFF
J: TRBJ2-1; size: NA; V: TRBV13; D: NA; DNA: TGTGCCAGCAGCTTCCGACAGCTAGGAAACAATGAGCAGTTCTTC; CDR3: CASSFRQLGNNEQFF
J: TRBJ1-4; size: NA; V: TRBV2; D: TRBD1; DNA: TGTGCCAGCAGTTTGAGTCAGGGGGGCGAAAAACTGTTTTTT; CDR3: CASSLSQGGEKLFF
J: TRBJ1-2; size: NA; V: TRBV2; D: TRBD1; DNA: TGTGCCAGCGTGGGACAGCCCCTTTTCTATGGCTACACCTTC; CDR3: CASVGQPLFYGYTF
J: TRBJ2-3; size: NA; V: TRBV10-1; D: NA; DNA: TGCGCCAGCAGCATATCGACAGCAGCAGATACGCAGTATTTT; CDR3: CASSISTAADTQYF
J: TRBJ2-1; size: NA; V: TRBV5-6; D: TRBD2; DNA: TGTGCCAGCAGCTTGGAACTAGCGGTAAACAATGAGCAGTTCTTC; CDR3: CASSLELAVNNEQFF
J: TRBJ1-5; size: NA; V: TRBV6-6; D: TRBD1; DNA: TGTGCCAGCAGTTCAACGCAGGGGGACCTCAATCAGCCCCAGCATTTT; CDR3: CASSSTQGDLNQPQHF
J: TRBJ1-2; size: once; V: TRBV4-3; D: TRBD1; DNA: TGCGCCAGCAGCCACCCATCTAAGACAGGGGCCCACTATGGCTACACCTTC; CDR3: CASSHPSKTGAHYGYTF
J: TRBJ2-5; size: few; V: TRBV7-6; D: TRBD2; DNA: TGTGCCAGCAGCACTACTAGCGGGGCGACCCAGTACTTC; CDR3: CASSTTSGATQYF
J: TRBJ1-1; size: NA; V: TRBV23-1; D: NA; DNA: TGCGCCAGCAGTCAAAGGAGGGAGAACACTGAAGCTTTCTTT; CDR3: CASSQRRENTEAFF
J: TRBJ1-4; size: NA; V: TRBV19; D: NA; DNA: TGTGCCAGTAGTATAACCAGTACGAATGAAAAACTGTTTTTT; CDR3: CASSITSTNEKLFF
J: TRBJ2-5; size: NA; V: TRBV7-9; D: TRBD1; DNA: TGTGCCAGCAGCCGAGGGTCCGGGACAGGGGGCCAAGAGACCCAGTACTTC; CDR3: CASSRGSGTGGQETQYF
J: TRBJ1-2; size: few; V: TRBV10-3; D: NA; DNA: TGTGCCATCAGTGACACTAACTATGGCTACACCTTC; CDR3: CAISDTNYGYTF
J: TRBJ2-6; size: few; V: TRBV10-1; D: TRBD1; DNA: TGCGCCAGCAGCCCATACAGGGGAATCCTGACTTTC; CDR3: CASSPYRGILTF
J: TRBJ2-7; size: once; V: TRBV29-1; D: NA; DNA: TGCAGCGTTGATGGTCGGGGTCTCCTCGAGCAGTACTTC; CDR3: CSVDGRGLLEQYF
J: TRBJ1-2; size: NA; V: TRBV7-2; D: NA; DNA: TGTGCCAGCAGCTACTCAAGCCTCAACTATGGCTACACCTTC; CDR3: CASSYSSLNYGYTF
J: TRBJ2-1; size: NA; V: TRBV9; D: TRBD1; DNA: TGTGCCAGCAGCAACCGGGACAGGAGCTCCTACAATGAGCAGTTCTTC; CDR3: CASSNRDRSSYNEQFF
J: TRBJ2-7; size: NA; V: TRBV7-9; D: NA; DNA: TGTGCCAGCAGCCAAGGAAGTATGAACGAGCGGTACTTC; CDR3: CASSQGSMNERYF
J: TRBJ1-2; size: NA; V: TRBV7-2; D: TRBD1; DNA: TGTGCCAGCACGCCGGGACAGGGGAACTATGGCTACACCTTC; CDR3: CASTPGQGNYGYTF
J: TRBJ1-2; size: NA; V: TRBV9; D: NA; DNA: TGTGCCAGCAGCGTCTCGGGAATCCCCTATGGCTACACCTTC; CDR3: CASSVSGIPYGYTF
J: TRBJ1-2; size: NA; V: TRBV6-5; D: NA; DNA: TGTGCCAGCACCGGGGGAGGGAACTATGGCTACACCTTC; CDR3: CASTGGGNYGYTF
J: TRBJ2-1; size: NA; V: TRBV11-2; D: NA; DNA: TGTGCCAGCAGCTTAGATGAGGCCTCCTACAATGAGCAGTTCTTC; CDR3: CASSLDEASYNEQFF
J: TRBJ2-3; size: NA; V: TRBV5-1; D: TRBD2; DNA: TGCGCCAGCAGCTCGTCGCCTAGCGGGGGGGCCGGAGATACGCAGTATTTT; CDR3: CASSSSPSGGAGDTQYF
J: TRBJ1-4; size: once; V: TRBV5-1; D: NA; DNA: TGCGCCAGCAGCTTGGCAGGGAATGAAAAACTGTTTTTT; CDR3: CASSLAGNEKLFF
J: TRBJ1-1; size: NA; V: TRBV29-1; D: TRBD1; DNA: TGCAGCGTTGCCGGGACAGGCACTGAAGCTTTCTTT; CDR3: CSVAGTGTEAFF
J: TRBJ1-3; size: NA; V: TRBV10-3; D: NA; DNA: TGTGCCATCAGTCTAGGGGGCTCTGGAAACACCATATATTTT; CDR3: CAISLGGSGNTIYF
J: TRBJ2-2; size: NA; V: TRBV29-1; D: TRBD1; DNA: TGCAGCGTTGTTCCTAGGGGGCGCCTCACCGGGGAGCTGTTTTTT; CDR3: CSVVPRGRLTGELFF
J: TRBJ1-2; size: NA; V: TRBV6-5; D: TRBD1; DNA: TGTGCCAGCAGAGAAATACCGACAGGGCCCTATGGCTACACCTTC; CDR3: CASREIPTGPYGYTF
J: TRBJ1-1; size: NA; V: TRBV2; D: NA; DNA: TGTGCCAGCAGTGAAAAGTGGGAGAGGGAAAACACTGAAGCTTTCTTT; CDR3: CASSEKWERENTEAFF
J: TRBJ1-3; size: NA; V: TRBV5-1; D: NA; DNA: TGCGCCAGCAGCTTGGGACAGTGGGGAAACACCATATATTTT; CDR3: CASSLGQWGNTIYF
J: TRBJ1-6; size: NA; V: TRBV2; D: NA; DNA: TGTGCCAGCACCCTAGATTCACCCCTCCACTTT; CDR3: CASTLDSPLHF
J: TRBJ1-1; size: NA; V: TRBV4-3; D: NA; DNA: TGCGCCAGCAGCCTGGAGGGGAACACTGAAGCTTTCTTT; CDR3: CASSLEGNTEAFF
J: TRBJ1-1; size: once; V: TRBV27; D: NA; DNA: TGTGCCAGCGGGCAGTTCATGGACACTGAAGCTTTCTTT; CDR3: CASGQFMDTEAFF
J: TRBJ1-1; size: NA; V: TRBV7-2; D: NA; DNA: TGTGCCAGCAGCTTAGGGGCAGGCGTTGAAGCTTTCTTT; CDR3: CASSLGAGVEAFF
J: TRBJ1-1; size: NA; V: TRBV10-1; D: TRBD1; DNA: TGCGCCAGCAGTGAGCCCAGGGGGCAGAAGGCCACTGAAGCTCTCTTT; CDR3: CASSEPRGQKATEALF
J: TRBJ2-6; size: NA; V: TRBV27; D: TRBD2; DNA: TGTGCCAGCGGGGAGGGGTATGGGGCCAACGTCCTGACTTTC; CDR3: CASGEGYGANVLTF
J: TRBJ1-4; size: NA; V: TRBV6-5; D: TRBD1; DNA: TGTGCCAGCAGTGAGACAGGGGGGAGAGAACTGTTTTTT; CDR3: CASSETGGRELFF
J: TRBJ1-1; size: few; V: TRBV5-1; D: NA; DNA: TGCGCCAGTCAGACAGAGTATAATCCTGAAGCTTTCTTT; CDR3: CASQTEYNPEAFF
J: TRBJ2-3; size: NA; V: TRBV28; D: NA; DNA: TGTGCCAGCAGTTTTGCCGGAACAGATGGAGATACGCAGTATTTT; CDR3: CASSFAGTDGDTQYF
J: TRBJ2-1; size: few; V: TRBV5-6; D: NA; DNA: TGTGCCAGCAGAACGGGGGACTGGGACAATGAGCAGTTCTTC; CDR3: CASRTGDWDNEQFF
J: TRBJ2-1; size: NA; V: TRBV19; D: NA; DNA: TGTGCCAGTAGTAATGTGGTATCGGATGAGCAGTTCTTC; CDR3: CASSNVVSDEQFF
J: TRBJ2-3; size: NA; V: TRBV12-5; D: TRBD2; DNA: TGTGCTAGTGGGTCGACTAGCGGGAGCGGTGTCACAGATACGCAGTATTTT; CDR3: CASGSTSGSGVTDTQYF
J: TRBJ2-2; size: NA; V: TRBV27; D: TRBD2; DNA: TGTGCCAGCAGTTGGCTAGCGGGGGGGCAGAACACCGGGGAGCTGTTTTTT; CDR3: CASSWLAGGQNTGELFF